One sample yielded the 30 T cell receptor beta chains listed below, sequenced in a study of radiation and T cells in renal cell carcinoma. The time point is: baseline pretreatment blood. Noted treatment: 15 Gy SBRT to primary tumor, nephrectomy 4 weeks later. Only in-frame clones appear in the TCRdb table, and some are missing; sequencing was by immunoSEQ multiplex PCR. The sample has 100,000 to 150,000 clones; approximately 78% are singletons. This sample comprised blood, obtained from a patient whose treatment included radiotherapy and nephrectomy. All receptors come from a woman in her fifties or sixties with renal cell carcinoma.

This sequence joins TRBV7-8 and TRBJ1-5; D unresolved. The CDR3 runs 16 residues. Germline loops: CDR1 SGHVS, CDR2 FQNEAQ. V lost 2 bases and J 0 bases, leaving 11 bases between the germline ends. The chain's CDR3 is CASSLTQIYSNQPQHF. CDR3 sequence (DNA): TGTGCCAGCAGCTTAACGCAGATCTATAGCAATCAGCCCCAGCATTTT.

The CDR3 bases are TGTGCCAGTAGCCTTATCGACAGGGTCAACACTGAAGCTTTCTTT. Amino acid sequence: CASSLIDRVNTEAFF. This chain uses TRBV19 with TRBJ1-1; TRBD1 matches at 7 bases. The germline gives CDR1 LNHDA, CDR2 SQIVND (reference sequence). CDR3 length equals 15 residues. The junction had 9 bases not matched to a gene; V was cut back by 6 bases and J by 2 bases.

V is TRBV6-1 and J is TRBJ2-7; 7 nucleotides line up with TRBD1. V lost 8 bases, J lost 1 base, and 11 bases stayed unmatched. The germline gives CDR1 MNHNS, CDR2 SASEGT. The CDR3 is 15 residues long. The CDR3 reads CASVRQGGTSYEQYF. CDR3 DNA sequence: TGTGCCAGCGTTAGACAGGGTGGTACTTCCTACGAGCAGTACTTC.

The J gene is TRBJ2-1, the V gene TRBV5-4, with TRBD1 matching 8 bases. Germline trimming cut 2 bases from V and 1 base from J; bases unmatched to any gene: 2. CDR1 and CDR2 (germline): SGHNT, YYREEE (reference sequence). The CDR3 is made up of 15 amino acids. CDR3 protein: CASSFRQGSYNEQFF. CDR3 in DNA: TGTGCCAGCAGCTTTCGACAGGGGTCCTACAATGAGCAGTTCTTC.

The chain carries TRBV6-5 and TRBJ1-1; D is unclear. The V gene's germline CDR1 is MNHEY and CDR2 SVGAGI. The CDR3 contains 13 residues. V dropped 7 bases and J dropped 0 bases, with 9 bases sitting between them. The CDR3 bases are TGTGCCAGCATTACGGATATGAACACTGAAGCTTTCTTT. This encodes CASITDMNTEAFF.

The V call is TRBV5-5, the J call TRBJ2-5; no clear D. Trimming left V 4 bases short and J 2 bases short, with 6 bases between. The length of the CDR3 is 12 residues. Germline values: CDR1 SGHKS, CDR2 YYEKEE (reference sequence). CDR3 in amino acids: CASSLIQETQYF. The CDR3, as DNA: TGTGCCAGCAGCCTAATTCAAGAGACCCAGTACTTC. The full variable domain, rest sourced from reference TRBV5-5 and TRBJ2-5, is DAGVTQSPTHLIKTRGQQVTLRCSPISGHKSVSWYQQVLGQGPQFIFQYYEKEERGRGNFPDRFSARQFPNYSSELNVNALLLGDSALYLCASSLIQETQYFGPGTRLLVL.

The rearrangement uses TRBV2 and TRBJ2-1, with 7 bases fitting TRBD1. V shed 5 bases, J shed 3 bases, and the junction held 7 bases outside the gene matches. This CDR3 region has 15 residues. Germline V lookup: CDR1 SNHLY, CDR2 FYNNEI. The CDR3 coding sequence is TGTGCCAGCAGTCCAGGGGGTAGTTACTACAATGAGCAGTTCTTC. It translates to CASSPGGSYYNEQFF.

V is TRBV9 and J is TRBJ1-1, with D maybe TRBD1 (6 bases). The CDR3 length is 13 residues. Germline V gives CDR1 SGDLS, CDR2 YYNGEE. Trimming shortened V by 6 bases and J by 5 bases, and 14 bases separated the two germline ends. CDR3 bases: TGTGCCAGCACCCCCCCTCAGGGGACTGAAGCTTTCTTT. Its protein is CASTPPQGTEAFF.

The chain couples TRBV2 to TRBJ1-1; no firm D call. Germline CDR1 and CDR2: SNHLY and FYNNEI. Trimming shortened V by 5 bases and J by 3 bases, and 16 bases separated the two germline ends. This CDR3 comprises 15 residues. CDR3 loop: CASSTDLNLYTEAFF. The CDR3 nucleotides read TGTGCCAGCAGTACGGATTTAAACTTGTACACTGAAGCTTTCTTT.

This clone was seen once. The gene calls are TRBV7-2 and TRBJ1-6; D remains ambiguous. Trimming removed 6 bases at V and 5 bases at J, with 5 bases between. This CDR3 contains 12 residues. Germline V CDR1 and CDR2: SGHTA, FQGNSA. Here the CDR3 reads CASSGNNSPLHF. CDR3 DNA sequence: TGTGCCAGCAGTGGTAATAATTCACCCCTCCACTTT.

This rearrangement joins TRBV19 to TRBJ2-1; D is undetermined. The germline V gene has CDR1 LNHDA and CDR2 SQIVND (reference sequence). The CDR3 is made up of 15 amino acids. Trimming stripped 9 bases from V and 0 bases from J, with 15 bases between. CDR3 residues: CASGTPRTSYNEQFF. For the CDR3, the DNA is TGTGCCAGCGGAACTCCGCGCACCTCCTACAATGAGCAGTTCTTC.

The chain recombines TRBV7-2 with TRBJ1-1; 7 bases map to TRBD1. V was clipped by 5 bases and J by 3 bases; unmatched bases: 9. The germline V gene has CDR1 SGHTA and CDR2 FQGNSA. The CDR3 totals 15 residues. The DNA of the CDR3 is TGTGCCAGCAGCCACCGACAGGGTAGGGACACTGAAGCTTTCTTT. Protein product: CASSHRQGRDTEAFF.

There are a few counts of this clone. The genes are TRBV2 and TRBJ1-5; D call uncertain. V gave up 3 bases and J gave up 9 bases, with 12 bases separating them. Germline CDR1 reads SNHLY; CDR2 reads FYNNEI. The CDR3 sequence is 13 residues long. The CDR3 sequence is CASSEDRYMPQHF. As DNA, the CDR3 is TGTGCCAGCAGTGAGGATCGGTATATGCCCCAGCATTTT.

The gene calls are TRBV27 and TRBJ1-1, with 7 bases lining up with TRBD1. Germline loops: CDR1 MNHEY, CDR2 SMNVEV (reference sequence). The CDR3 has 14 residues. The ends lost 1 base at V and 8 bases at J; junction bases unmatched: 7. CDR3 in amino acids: CASSLFGDSSEAFF. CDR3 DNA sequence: TGTGCCAGCAGTTTATTCGGGGACAGTTCCGAAGCTTTCTTT.

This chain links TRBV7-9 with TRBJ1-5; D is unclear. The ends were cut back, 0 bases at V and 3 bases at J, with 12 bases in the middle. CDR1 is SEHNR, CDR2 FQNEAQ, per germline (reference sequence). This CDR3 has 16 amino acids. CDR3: CASSLAVGLNNQPQHF. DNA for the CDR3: TGTGCCAGCAGCTTAGCTGTAGGGCTGAACAATCAGCCCCAGCATTTT.

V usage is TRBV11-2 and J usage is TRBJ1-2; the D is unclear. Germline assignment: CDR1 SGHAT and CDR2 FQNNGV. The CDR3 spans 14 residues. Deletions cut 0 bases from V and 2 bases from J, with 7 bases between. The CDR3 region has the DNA TGTGCCAGCAGCTTAGATCGGCAGAACTATGGCTACACCTTC. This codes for CASSLDRQNYGYTF.

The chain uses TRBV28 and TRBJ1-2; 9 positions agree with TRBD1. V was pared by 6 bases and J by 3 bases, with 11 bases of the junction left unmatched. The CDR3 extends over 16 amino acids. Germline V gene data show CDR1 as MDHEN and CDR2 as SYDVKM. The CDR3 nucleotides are TGTGCCAGCAGCTCCGGGACAGGGAGGGTTTACTATGGCTACACCTTC. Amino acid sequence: CASSSGTGRVYYGYTF.

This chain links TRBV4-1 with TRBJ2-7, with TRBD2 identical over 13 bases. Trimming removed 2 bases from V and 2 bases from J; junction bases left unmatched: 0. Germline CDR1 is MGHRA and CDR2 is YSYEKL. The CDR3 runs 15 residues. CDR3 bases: TGCGCCAGCAGCCAAACTAGCGGGGGGGCCTACGAGCAGTACTTC. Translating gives CASSQTSGGAYEQYF.

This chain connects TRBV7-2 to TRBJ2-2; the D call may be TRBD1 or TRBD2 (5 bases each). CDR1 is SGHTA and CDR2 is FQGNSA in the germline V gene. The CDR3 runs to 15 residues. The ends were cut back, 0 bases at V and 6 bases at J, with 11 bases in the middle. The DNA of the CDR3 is TGTGCCAGCAGCTTAGCGGGGGTGGGTCCCGGGGAGCTGTTTTTT. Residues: CASSLAGVGPGELFF.

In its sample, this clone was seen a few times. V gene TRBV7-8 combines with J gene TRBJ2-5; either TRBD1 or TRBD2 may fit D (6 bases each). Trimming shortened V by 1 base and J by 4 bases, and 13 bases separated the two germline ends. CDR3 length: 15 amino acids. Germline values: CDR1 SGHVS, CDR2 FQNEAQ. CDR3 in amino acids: CASSLVSGGGETQYF. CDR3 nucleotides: TGTGCCAGCAGCTTAGTTAGCGGAGGGGGAGAGACCCAGTACTTC.

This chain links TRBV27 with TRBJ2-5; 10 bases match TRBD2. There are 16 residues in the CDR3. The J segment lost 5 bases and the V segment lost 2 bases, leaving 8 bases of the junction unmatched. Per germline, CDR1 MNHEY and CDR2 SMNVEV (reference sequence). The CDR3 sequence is CASSLGLAGARETQYF. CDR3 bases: TGTGCCAGCAGTTTAGGGCTAGCGGGGGCCCGGGAGACCCAGTACTTC.

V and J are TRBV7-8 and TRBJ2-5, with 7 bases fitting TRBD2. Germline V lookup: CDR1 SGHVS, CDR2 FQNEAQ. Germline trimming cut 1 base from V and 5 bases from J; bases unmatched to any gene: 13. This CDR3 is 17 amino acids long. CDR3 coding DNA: TGTGCCAGCAGCTTAGGAGGGACCCGCGGGGGTATTGAGACCCAGTACTTC. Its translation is CASSLGGTRGGIETQYF.

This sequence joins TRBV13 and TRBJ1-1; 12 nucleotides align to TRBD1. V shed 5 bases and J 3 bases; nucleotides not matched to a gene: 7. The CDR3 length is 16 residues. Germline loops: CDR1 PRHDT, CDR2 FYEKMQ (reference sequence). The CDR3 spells CASSRGTGGEHTEAFF. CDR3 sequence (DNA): TGTGCCAGCAGCCGGGGGACAGGGGGCGAACACACTGAAGCTTTCTTT.

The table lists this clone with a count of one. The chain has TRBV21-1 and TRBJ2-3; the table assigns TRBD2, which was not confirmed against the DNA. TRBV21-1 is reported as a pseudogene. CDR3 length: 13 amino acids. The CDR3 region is CASSNFTDYTQYF. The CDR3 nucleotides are TGTGCCAGCAGCAATTTCACCGACTATACGCAGTATTTT.

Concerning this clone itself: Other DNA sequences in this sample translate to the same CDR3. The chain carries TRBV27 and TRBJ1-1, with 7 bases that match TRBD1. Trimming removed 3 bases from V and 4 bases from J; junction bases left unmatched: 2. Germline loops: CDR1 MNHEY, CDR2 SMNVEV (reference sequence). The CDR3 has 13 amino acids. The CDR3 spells CASSFQGGTEAFF. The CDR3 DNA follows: TGTGCCAGCAGTTTTCAGGGGGGCACTGAAGCTTTCTTT.

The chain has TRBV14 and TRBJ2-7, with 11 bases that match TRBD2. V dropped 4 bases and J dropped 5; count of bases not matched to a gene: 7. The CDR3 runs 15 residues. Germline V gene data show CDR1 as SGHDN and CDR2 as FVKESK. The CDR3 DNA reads TGTGCCAGCAGCCCCTTAGCGGGGGGGCCCGACGAGCAGTACTTC. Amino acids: CASSPLAGGPDEQYF.

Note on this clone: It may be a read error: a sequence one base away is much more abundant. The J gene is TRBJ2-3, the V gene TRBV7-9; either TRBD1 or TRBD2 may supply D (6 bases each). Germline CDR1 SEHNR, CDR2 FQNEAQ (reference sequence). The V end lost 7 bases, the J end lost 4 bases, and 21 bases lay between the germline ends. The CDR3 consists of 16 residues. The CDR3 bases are TGTGCCAGCACCCCGAAATCGGGGGCTGCCGCAGATACGCAGTATTTT. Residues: CASTPKSGAAADTQYF. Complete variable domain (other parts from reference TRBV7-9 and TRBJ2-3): DTGVSQNPRHKITKRGQNVTFRCDPISEHNRLYWYRQTLGQGPEFLTYFQNEAQLEKSRLLSDRFSAERPKGSFSTLEIQRTEQGDSAMYLCASTPKSGAAADTQYFGPGTRLTVL.

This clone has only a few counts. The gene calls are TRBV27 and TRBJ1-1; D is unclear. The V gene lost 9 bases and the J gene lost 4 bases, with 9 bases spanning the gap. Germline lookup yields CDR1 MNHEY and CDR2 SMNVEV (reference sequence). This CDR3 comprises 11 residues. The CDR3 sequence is CASFSFTEAFF. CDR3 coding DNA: TGTGCCAGTTTTAGCTTCACTGAAGCTTTCTTT.

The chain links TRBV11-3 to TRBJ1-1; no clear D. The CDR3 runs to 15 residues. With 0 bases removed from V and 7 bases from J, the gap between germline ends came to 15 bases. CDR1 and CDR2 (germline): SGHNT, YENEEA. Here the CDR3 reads CASSLDSPEEIEAFF. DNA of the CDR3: TGTGCCAGCAGCTTAGACTCCCCCGAGGAGATTGAAGCTTTCTTT.

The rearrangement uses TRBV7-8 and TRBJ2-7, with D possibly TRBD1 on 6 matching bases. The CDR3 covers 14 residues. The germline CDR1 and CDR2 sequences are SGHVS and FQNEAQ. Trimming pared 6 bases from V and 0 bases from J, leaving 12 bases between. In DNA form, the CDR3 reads TGTGCCAGCAGTGGGACAAGTTTCTCCTACGAGCAGTACTTC. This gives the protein CASSGTSFSYEQYF. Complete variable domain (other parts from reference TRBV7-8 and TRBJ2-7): GAGVSQSPRYKVAKRGQDVALRCDPISGHVSLFWYQQALGQGPEFLTYFQNEAQLDKSGLPSDRFFAERPEGSVSTLKIQRTQQEDSAVYLCASSGTSFSYEQYFGPGTRLTVT.